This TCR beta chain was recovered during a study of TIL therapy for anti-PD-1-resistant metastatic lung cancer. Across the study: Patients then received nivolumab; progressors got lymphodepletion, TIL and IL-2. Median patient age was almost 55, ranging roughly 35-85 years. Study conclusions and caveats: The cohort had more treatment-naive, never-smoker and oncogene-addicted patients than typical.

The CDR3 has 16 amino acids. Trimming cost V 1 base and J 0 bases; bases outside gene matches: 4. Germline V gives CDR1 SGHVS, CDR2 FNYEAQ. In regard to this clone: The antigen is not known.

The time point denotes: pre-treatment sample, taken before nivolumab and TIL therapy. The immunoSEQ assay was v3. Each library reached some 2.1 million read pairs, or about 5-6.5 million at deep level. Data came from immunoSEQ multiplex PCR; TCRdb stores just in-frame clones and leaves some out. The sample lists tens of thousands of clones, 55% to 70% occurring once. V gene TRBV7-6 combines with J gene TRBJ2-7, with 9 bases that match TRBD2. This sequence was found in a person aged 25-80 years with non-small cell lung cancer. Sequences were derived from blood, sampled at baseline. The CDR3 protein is CASSLVTTSGSYEQYF. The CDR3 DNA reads TGTGCCAGCAGCTTAGTAACGACTAGCGGCTCCTACGAGCAGTACTTC. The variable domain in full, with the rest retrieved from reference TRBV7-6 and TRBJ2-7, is GAGVSQSPRYKVTKRGQDVALRCDPISGHVSLYWYRQALGQGPEFLTYFNYEAQQDKSGLPNDRFSAERPEGSISTLTIQRTEQRDSAMYRCASSLVTTSGSYEQYFGPGTRLTVT.